These 22 T cell receptor beta chains were all obtained from the same sample, sequenced in a study of blood T cell repertoires in COVID-19. Here immunoSEQ multiplex PCR was the method, and the copy in TCRdb shows in-frame clones only, minus some. The sample holds a few hundred thousand clones, roughly 90% seen once. The sequencing sample was made of PBMCs or T cells enriched from blood (not recorded which). Receptor source: a woman under 40 who had recovered from COVID-19.

V is TRBV19 and J is TRBJ1-5, with 7 bases lining up with TRBD1. From germline, CDR1 is LNHDA and CDR2 SQIVND (reference sequence). Trimming took 5 bases from V and 7 from J; bases not matched to a gene: 8. The length of the CDR3 is 14 residues. The CDR3 DNA sequence: TGTGCCAGTAGTGACTACAGGGGACGCCAGCCCCAGCATTTT. This gives the protein CASSDYRGRQPQHF.

The chain carries TRBV3-1 (or the pseudogene TRBV3-2) and TRBJ1-6; D is perhaps TRBD1 (5 bases). The CDR3 is made up of 15 amino acids. Germline lookup yields CDR1 LGHDT and CDR2 YNNKEL (reference sequence). V gave up 4 bases and J gave up 6 bases, with 13 bases separating them. The DNA for the CDR3 is TGTGCCAGCAGCCTAATCTTGGGGGGTAATTCACCCCTCCACTTT. Encoded protein: CASSLILGGNSPLHF.

The chain carries TRBV2 and TRBJ1-1, with D possibly TRBD1 on 5 matching bases. V gave up 4 bases and J gave up 1 base, with 7 bases separating them. Per germline, CDR1 SNHLY and CDR2 FYNNEI. The CDR3 runs 13 residues. This CDR3 reads CASSVGQNTEAFF. For the CDR3, the DNA is TGTGCCAGCAGTGTAGGACAGAACACTGAAGCTTTCTTT. The full variable domain, completed using reference TRBV2 and TRBJ1-1, is EPEVTQTPSHQVTQMGQEVILRCVPISNHLYFYWYRQILGQKVEFLVSFYNNEISEKSEIFDDQFSVERPDGSNFTLKIRSTKLEDSAMYFCASSVGQNTEAFFGQGTRLTVV.

J is TRBJ2-2 and V is TRBV5-4; 12 bases line up with TRBD2. V dropped 2 bases and J dropped 0; count of bases not matched to a gene: 2. The length of the CDR3 is 17 residues. Germline CDR1 and CDR2: SGHNT and YYREEE (reference sequence). For the CDR3, the DNA is TGTGCCAGCAGCTTAAGACTAGCGGGGGCGAACACCGGGGAGCTGTTTTTT. This encodes CASSLRLAGANTGELFF. Based on the CDR3 plus reference TRBV5-4 and TRBJ2-2, the full variable domain is ETGVTQSPTHLIKTRGQQVTLRCSSQSGHNTVSWYQQALGQGPQFIFQYYREEENGRGNFPPRFSGLQFPNYSSELNVNALELDDSALYLCASSLRLAGANTGELFFGEGSRLTVL.

The chain uses TRBV24-1 and TRBJ2-2; TRBD2 might be the D (5 bases). The CDR3 spans 14 residues. Trimming removed 9 bases from V and 4 bases from J, with 14 bases in between. CDR1 is KGHDR, CDR2 SFDVKD, per germline. As DNA, the CDR3 is TGTGCCACCGGAAAAGAGGGATTCACCGGGGAGCTGTTTTTT. Protein sequence: CATGKEGFTGELFF.

This rearrangement joins TRBV14 to TRBJ2-3; 10 positions match TRBD2. With 2 bases clipped from V and 5 bases from J, the junction kept 4 bases outside the gene matches. The germline gives CDR1 SGHDN, CDR2 FVKESK. This CDR3 comprises 15 residues. The CDR3 coding sequence is TGTGCCAGCAGCCAACTAGCGGGGGAGTTAGATACGCAGTATTTT. This encodes CASSQLAGELDTQYF.

In nucleotides, the CDR3 is TGTGCCAGCAGCCGAGGGGGGGGAGAGACCCAGTACTTC. It yields the protein CASSRGGGETQYF. The chain combines TRBV5-4 with TRBJ2-5; TRBD2 is a possible D gene (7 bases). The CDR3 has 13 amino acids. The V gene's germline CDR1 is SGHNT and CDR2 YYREEE (reference sequence). Trimming removed 4 bases from V and 4 bases from J, with 11 bases in between.

Written as DNA, the CDR3 is TGCGCCAGCAGCTTGGAGGGGGACGGGACCCACACAGATACGCAGTATTTT. Translating gives CASSLEGDGTHTDTQYF. The rearrangement links TRBV5-1 to TRBJ2-3, with a tentative D call TRBD1 (6 bases). Trimming left V 0 bases short and J 2 bases short, with 16 bases between. CDR3 length: 17 residues. Per germline, CDR1 SGHRS and CDR2 YFSETQ.

This clone occurred once. This chain uses TRBV19 with TRBJ1-3; D unresolved. The V and J ends lost 4 bases and 2 bases respectively, with 21 bases between them. The CDR3 length is 18 residues. Germline-derived CDR1 and CDR2 are LNHDA and SQIVND (reference sequence). CDR3 DNA: TGTGCCAGTAGTAGCCGGGCAGGAGGACTCGGCCCTGGAAACACCATATATTTT. Its protein is CASSSRAGGLGPGNTIYF.

This chain connects TRBV7-9 to TRBJ1-5; D is ambiguous. The CDR3 runs to 14 residues. V was clipped by 5 bases and J by 3 bases, with 11 bases between them. Germline CDR1 SEHNR, CDR2 FQNEAQ (reference sequence). CDR3 bases: TGTGCCAGCAGCGCCCAGTCGTACAATCAGCCCCAGCATTTT. Translated: CASSAQSYNQPQHF.

This rearrangement joins TRBV18 to TRBJ2-7; TRBD2 aligns across 14 bases. CDR1 is KGHSH, CDR2 LQKENI, per germline. The junction had 11 bases not matched to a gene; V was cut back by 6 bases and J by 7 bases. The CDR3 contains 16 residues. The CDR3 spells CASSSGLAGVGSEQYF. In nucleotides, the CDR3 is TGTGCCAGCTCTTCGGGACTAGCGGGAGTAGGTAGTGAGCAGTACTTC.

The J gene is TRBJ2-7, the V gene TRBV27, with 8 bases lining up with TRBD1. Germline assignment: CDR1 MNHEY and CDR2 SMNVEV (reference sequence). The CDR3 totals 15 residues. V trimming: 2 bases; J trimming: 1 base; junction bases outside the gene matches: 4. The CDR3 DNA reads TGTGCCAGCAGTTTAGACAGGGGAGGTTCCTACGAGCAGTACTTC. Translated: CASSLDRGGSYEQYF.

The CDR3 nucleotides read TGTGCCAGCACCGAACAGGGGGCCCCTCACGAGCAGTACTTC. This translates into CASTEQGAPHEQYF. The chain is built from TRBV6-5 and TRBJ2-7; 9 nucleotides line up with TRBD1. The V and J ends lost 7 bases and 5 bases, in that order; junction bases with no gene match: 9. The length of the CDR3 is 14 residues. In germline, CDR1 is MNHEY, CDR2 SVGAGI.

The CDR3 here is CATSSLGGVSSYEQYF. The CDR3 DNA is TGTGCCACCAGCAGCCTGGGGGGAGTGTCTTCCTACGAGCAGTACTTC. This chain connects TRBV15 to TRBJ2-7; D possibly corresponds to TRBD2 (6 bases). V lost 3 bases and J lost 1, with 16 bases in between. This CDR3 is 16 amino acids long. The germline CDR1 and CDR2 sequences are LNHNV and YYDKDF (reference sequence).

The chain joins TRBV27 to TRBJ2-3; unclear D gene. V was shortened by 3 bases and J by 0 bases, with 7 bases between the two germline ends. Per germline, CDR1 MNHEY and CDR2 SMNVEV (reference sequence). There are 14 residues in the CDR3. The CDR3 coding sequence is TGTGCCAGCAGTTTGAGCACGAGCACAGATACGCAGTATTTT. As protein: CASSLSTSTDTQYF.

CDR3 bases: TGTGCCAGCAGCTTAGATGCACAGGTGAACTACAATGAGCAGTTCTTC. Translation gives CASSLDAQVNYNEQFF. The rearrangement joins TRBV11-3 to TRBJ2-1, with D perhaps matching TRBD1 (5 bases). CDR3 length: 16 residues. The V and J ends lost 0 bases and 3 bases respectively, with 12 bases between them. Germline V gives CDR1 SGHNT, CDR2 YENEEA.

V and J are TRBV28 and TRBJ2-3, with TRBD2 identical over 10 bases. Losses at the gene ends were 3 bases for V and 4 bases for J; bases not matched to a gene: 7. This CDR3 is 16 amino acids long. Germline V gene data show CDR1 as MDHEN and CDR2 as SYDVKM. In nucleotides, the CDR3 is TGTGCCAGCAGTTTCCTCGTAGCGGGAGGATCAGATACGCAGTATTTT. It translates to CASSFLVAGGSDTQYF.

This chain's CDR3 is CASSLESATGGPQPQHF. The CDR3 DNA reads TGTGCCAGCAGCTTAGAGTCTGCGACAGGGGGACCTCAGCCCCAGCATTTT. The chain combines TRBV7-8 with TRBJ1-5; TRBD1 aligns across 9 bases. The V segment lost 1 base and the J segment 6 bases; nucleotides outside the gene matches: 10. The CDR3 is made up of 17 amino acids. Germline assignment: CDR1 SGHVS and CDR2 FQNEAQ.

The chain is built from TRBV6-4 and TRBJ2-2, with TRBD1 identical over 7 bases. The CDR3 runs to 14 residues. Trimming removed 2 bases from V and 3 bases from J; junction bases left unmatched: 0. The germline gives CDR1 MRHNA, CDR2 SNTAGT. This CDR3 reads CASSDGTDTGELFF. As DNA, the CDR3 is TGTGCCAGCAGTGACGGGACAGACACCGGGGAGCTGTTTTTT.

The rearrangement uses TRBV27 and TRBJ1-6, with TRBD1 matching 7 bases. CDR3 length: 14 amino acids. Germline CDR1 reads MNHEY; CDR2 reads SMNVEV (reference sequence). V was clipped by 2 bases and J by 9 bases; unmatched bases: 4. The CDR3 protein is CASSLEGAGSPLHF. CDR3 nucleotides: TGTGCCAGCAGTTTAGAGGGGGCGGGTTCACCCCTCCACTTT.

The V call is TRBV24-1, the J call TRBJ2-1; 7 positions match TRBD2. This CDR3 region has 16 residues. V dropped 0 bases and J dropped 5; count of bases not matched to a gene: 6. The germline CDR1 and CDR2 sequences are KGHDR and SFDVKD. The CDR3 sequence: CATSDLRLAEDNEQFF. The CDR3 DNA follows: TGTGCCACCAGTGATTTGCGTCTAGCGGAAGACAATGAGCAGTTCTTC.

The gene calls are TRBV4-1 and TRBJ1-4, with TRBD1 matching 9 bases. In germline, CDR1 is MGHRA, CDR2 YSYEKL. Trimming cost V 1 base and J 7 bases; bases outside gene matches: 4. The CDR3 is 15 residues long. CDR3 sequence: CASSQADRGSEKLFF. CDR3 DNA sequence: TGCGCCAGCAGCCAAGCCGACAGGGGGAGTGAAAAACTGTTTTTT.